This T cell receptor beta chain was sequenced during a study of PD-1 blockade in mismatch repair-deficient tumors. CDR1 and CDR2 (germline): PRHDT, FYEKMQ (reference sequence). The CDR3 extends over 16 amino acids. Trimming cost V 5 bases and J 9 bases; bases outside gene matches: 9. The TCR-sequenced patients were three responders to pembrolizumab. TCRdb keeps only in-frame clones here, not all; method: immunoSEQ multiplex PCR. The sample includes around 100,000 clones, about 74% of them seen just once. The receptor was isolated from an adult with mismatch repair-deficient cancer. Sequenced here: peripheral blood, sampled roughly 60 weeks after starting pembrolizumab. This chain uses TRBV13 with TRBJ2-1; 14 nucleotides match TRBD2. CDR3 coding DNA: TGTGCCAGCAGCACCGGTCGACTAGCGGGAGGGGGTGAGCAGTTCTTC. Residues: CASSTGRLAGGGEQFF.